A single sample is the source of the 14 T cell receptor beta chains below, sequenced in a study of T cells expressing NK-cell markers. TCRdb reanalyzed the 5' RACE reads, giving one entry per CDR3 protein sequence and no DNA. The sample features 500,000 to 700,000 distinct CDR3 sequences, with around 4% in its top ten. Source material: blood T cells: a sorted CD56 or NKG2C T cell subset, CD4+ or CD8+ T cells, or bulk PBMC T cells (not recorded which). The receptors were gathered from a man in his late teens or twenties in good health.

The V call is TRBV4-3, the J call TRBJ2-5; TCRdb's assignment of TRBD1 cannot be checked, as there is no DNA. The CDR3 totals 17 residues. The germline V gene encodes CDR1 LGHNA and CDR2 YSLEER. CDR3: CASSQATGTGAQETQYF.

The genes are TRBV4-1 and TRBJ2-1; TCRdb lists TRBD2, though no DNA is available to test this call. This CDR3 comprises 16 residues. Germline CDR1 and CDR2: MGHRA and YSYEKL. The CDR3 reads CASSRPLAGAYNEQFF.

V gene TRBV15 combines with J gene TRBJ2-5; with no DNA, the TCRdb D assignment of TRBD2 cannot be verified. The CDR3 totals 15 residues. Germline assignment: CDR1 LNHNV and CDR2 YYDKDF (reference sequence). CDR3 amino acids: CATSGYPQNQETQYF.

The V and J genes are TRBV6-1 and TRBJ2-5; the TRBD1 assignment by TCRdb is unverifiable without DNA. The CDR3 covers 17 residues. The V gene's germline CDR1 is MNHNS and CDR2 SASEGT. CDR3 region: CASSLILSWGGKETQYF.

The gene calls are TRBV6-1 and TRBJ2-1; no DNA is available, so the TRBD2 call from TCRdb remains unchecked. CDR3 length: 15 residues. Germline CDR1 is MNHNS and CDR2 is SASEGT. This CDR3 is CASSPPLAGYNEQFF.

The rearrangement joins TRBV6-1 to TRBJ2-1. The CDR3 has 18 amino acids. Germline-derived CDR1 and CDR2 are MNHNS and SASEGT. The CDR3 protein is CASSESYPYLGSYNEQFF.

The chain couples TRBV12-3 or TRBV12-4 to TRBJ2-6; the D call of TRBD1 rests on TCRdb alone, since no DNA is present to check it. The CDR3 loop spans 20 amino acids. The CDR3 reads CASSFERVSTGLKRGNVLTF.

The CDR3 reads CASTPGQTTYGYTF. The chain is built from TRBV9 and TRBJ1-2; TCRdb calls TRBD1, which cannot be checked without DNA. The CDR3 is 14 residues long. Germline V gene sequence: CDR1 SGDLS, CDR2 YYNGEE.

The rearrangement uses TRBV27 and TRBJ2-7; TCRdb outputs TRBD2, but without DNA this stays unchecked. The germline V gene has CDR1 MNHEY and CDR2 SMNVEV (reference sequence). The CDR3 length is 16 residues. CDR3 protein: CASSQVSSGRIHEQYF.

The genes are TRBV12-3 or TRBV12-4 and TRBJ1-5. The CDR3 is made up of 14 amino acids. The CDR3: CASRSGGPNQPQHF.

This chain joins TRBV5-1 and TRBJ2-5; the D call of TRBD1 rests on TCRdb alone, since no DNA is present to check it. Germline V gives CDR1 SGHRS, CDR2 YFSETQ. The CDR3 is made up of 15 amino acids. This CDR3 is CASSVDRGHRETQYF. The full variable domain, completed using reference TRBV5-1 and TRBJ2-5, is KAGVTQTPRYLIKTRGQQVTLSCSPISGHRSVSWYQQTPGQGLQFLFEYFSETQRNKGNFPGRFSGRQFSNSRSEMNVSTLELGDSALYLCASSVDRGHRETQYFGPGTRLLVL.

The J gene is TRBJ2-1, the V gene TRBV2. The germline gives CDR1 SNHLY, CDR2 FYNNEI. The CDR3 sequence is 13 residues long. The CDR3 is CASSEGRYNEQFF.

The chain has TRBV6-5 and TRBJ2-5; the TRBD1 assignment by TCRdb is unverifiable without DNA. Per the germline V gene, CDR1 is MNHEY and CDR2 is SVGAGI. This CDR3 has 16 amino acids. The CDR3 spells CASSYLTGGFQETQYF.

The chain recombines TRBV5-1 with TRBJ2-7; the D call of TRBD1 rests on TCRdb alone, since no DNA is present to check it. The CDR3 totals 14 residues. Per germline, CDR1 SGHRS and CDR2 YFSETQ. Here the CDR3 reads CASSLGQGIVEQYF. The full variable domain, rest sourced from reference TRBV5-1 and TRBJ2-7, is KAGVTQTPRYLIKTRGQQVTLSCSPISGHRSVSWYQQTPGQGLQFLFEYFSETQRNKGNFPGRFSGRQFSNSRSEMNVSTLELGDSALYLCASSLGQGIVEQYFGPGTRLTVT.